This TCR beta chain was captured by sequencing in a study of T-cell memory formation after mild COVID-19. Per germline, CDR1 SGHNT and CDR2 YENEEA. Trimming cost V 1 base and J 2 bases, with 11 bases left between them. The CDR3 extends over 15 amino acids. Using its own MiXCR run on the 5' RACE reads, TCRdb lists one record per CDR3 protein. The table shows 360,000 or so distinct CDR3 sequences, with 25% to 30% occurring only once. This clonotype was seen a few times. V gene TRBV11-3 combines with J gene TRBJ2-5; tentative D call: TRBD2 (6 bases). Sequencing was carried out using PBMCs or a T cell subset sorted from them (not recorded which). This TCR derives from an adult woman who had mild COVID-19 (a few samples of this study predate the infection). Cell type and time point are not known. Here the CDR3 reads CASSLGGVFQETQYF. The CDR3 region has the DNA TGTGCCAGCAGCTTAGGGGGGGTCTTTCAAGAGACCCAGTACTTC. The full variable domain, rest sourced from reference TRBV11-3 and TRBJ2-5, is EAGVVQSPRYKIIEKKQPVAFWCNPISGHNTLYWYLQNLGQGPELLIRYENEEAVDDSQLPKDRFSAERLKGVDSTLKIQPAELGDSAVYLCASSLGGVFQETQYFGPGTRLLVL.